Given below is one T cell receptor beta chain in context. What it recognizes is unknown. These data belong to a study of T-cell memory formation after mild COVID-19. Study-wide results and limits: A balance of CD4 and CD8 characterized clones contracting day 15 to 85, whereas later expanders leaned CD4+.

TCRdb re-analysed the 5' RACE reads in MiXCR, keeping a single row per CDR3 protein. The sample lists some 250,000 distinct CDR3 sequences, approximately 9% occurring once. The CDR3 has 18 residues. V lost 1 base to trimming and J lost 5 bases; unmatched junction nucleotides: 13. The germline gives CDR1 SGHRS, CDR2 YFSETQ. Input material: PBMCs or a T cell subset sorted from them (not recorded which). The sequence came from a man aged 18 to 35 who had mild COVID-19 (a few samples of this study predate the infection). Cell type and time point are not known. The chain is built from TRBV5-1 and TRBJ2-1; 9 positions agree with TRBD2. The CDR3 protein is CASSLKAAGGRFHNEQFF. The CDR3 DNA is TGCGCCAGCAGCTTGAAGGCGGCGGGGGGGCGGTTCCACAATGAGCAGTTCTTC.